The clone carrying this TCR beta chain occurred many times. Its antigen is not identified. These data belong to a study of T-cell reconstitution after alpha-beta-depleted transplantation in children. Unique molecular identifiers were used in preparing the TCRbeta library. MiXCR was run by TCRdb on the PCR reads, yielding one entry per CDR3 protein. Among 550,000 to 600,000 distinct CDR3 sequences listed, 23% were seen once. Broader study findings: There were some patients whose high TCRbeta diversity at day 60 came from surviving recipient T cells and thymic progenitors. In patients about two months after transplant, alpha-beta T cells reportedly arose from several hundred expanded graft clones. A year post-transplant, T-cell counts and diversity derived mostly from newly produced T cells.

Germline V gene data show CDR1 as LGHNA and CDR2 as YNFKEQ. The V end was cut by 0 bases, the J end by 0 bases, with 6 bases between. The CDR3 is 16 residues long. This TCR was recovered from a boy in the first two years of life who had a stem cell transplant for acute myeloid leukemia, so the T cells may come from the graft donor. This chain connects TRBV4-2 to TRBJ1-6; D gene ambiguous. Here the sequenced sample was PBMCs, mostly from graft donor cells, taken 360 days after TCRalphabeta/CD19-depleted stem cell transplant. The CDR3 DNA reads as TGTGCCAGCAGCCAAGAGCTCAGCTCCTATAATTCACCCCTCCACTTT. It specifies CASSQELSSYNSPLHF.